This TCR beta chain was recorded in a study of beta chain features in type 1 diabetes. Study-wide context: Age, gender and cell yields were similar between patients and healthy donors. Study-wide results and limits: People with Type 1 diabetes carried modestly yet significantly shorter TCRB CDR3s in all four CD4+ subsets. It was not settled here whether HLA type affects TCRB rearrangement. When VDJ junctions were examined, type 1 diabetes patients showed fewer insertions and more deletions.

CDR3 length: 15 residues. The V gene's germline CDR1 is SGHVS and CDR2 FQNEAQ. The V and J ends lost 5 bases and 2 bases respectively, with 15 bases between them. The entirety of the isolated RNA underwent reverse transcription, so expressed TCRB transcripts were sequenced. Using immunoSEQ multiplex PCR, the repertoire was profiled, and TCRdb retains in-frame clones only, with some absent. The sample has about 170,000 clones, about 7.9% seen once. A single heparinised draw of roughly 120 mL on average was taken per donor. As to this clone: As yet, its antigen is unknown.

This rearrangement joins TRBV7-8 to TRBJ2-5; D is possibly TRBD2 (6 bases). The sample comprised central memory CD4+ T cells from blood. This receptor was obtained from a man in his late teens or twenties with type 1 diabetes. The CDR3 DNA is TGTGCCAGCAGCCGGGAGTTCGACCGGCAAGAGACCCAGTACTTC. This translates into CASSREFDRQETQYF.